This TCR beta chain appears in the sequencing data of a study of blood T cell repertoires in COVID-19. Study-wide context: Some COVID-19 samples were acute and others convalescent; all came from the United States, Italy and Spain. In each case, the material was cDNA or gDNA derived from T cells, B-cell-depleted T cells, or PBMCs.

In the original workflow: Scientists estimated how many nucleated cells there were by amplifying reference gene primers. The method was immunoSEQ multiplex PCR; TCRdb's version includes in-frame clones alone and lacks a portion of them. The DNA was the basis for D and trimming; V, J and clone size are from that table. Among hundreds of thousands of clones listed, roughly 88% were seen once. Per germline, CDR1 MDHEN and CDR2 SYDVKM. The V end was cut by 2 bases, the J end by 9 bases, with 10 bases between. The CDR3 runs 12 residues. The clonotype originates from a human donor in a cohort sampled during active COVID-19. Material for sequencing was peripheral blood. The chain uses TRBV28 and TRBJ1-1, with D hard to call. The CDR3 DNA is TGTGCCAGCAGTTTAGCGGGCAGGAAAGCTTTCTTT. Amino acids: CASSLAGRKAFF.